This T cell receptor beta chain was recorded in a study of shared clonotypes between healthy human individuals (dated by TCRdb to 2018 to 2020). At the level of the whole study: The cohort included a few men and a couple of women between 18 and 49 years of age. The study deeply sequenced blood TCR repertoires of roughly five healthy adults to estimate repertoire size and the extent of clonotype sharing between individuals. Libraries were prepared and TCR repertoires were sequenced by different laboratories using diverse techniques, in order to increase sequencing depth and limit assay-specific biases. For each donor, CD4 naive and CD4 memory were each given three plates, CD8 naive was given two plates, and CD8 memory was given one plate. Leukapheresis yielded between about 0.8 and 9.5 billion PBMCs per donor.

The donors were healthy, HIV-negative adults who had no recently reported acute infections or vaccinations. All donors were Caucasian adults living in Nashville, Tennessee, USA. CD4+ T cells were enriched through magnetic negative selection, after which naive cells were positively selected on CD45RA and the remaining negative fraction served as the memory subset. Blood was obtained by leukapheresis, after which PBMCs were separated by Ficoll-Histopaque density gradient centrifugation and cryopreserved in liquid nitrogen vapor phase. Purity and quantity of every magnetically sorted T cell population were checked by analytical flow cytometry. Genomic DNA was isolated from every sorted fraction and measured by UV absorbance on a Nanodrop 2000c. V lost 0 bases and J lost 1 base; the stretch between them is 8 bases long. From cysteine to phenylalanine, the CDR3 is 15 amino acids long. Here the CDR3 DNA is all that survives: 45 bases in frame from base 1. CDR1 and CDR2 are drawn from the germline V gene: SGHRS, YFSETQ.

Summary of the overall study and its limitations: Sharing across a few donors was observed for about 4.8% of naive CD4, 3% to 3.5% of naive CD8, about 2.3% of memory CD4, and 0.4% of memory CD8 clonotypes. Sampling was limited to blood, and TCR repertoires in tissue likely differ from TCR repertoires in blood. Higher generation probabilities were observed for clonotypes shared by all four sorted-subset donors than for non-shared clonotypes. Based on pairwise subsampling, the degree of clonotype sharing among donors was expected to be affected by sequencing depth. Rarefaction of sorted-subset datasets indicated incomplete sequencing despite the large sequencing depth. The small number of donors limited the genetic and exposure-history diversity represented. Naive subsets generally had larger estimated clonotype richness than memory subsets.

This clone was detected only once. This receptor's antigen is unknown. Base qualities are not provided; no much larger clone lies one nucleotide away. Using the deep immunoSEQ assay, multiplex PCR amplified TCR CDR3 regions from genomic DNA. Genomic DNA extracted from each cell subset was distributed evenly over all wells of several immunoSEQ 96-well plates, and each plate served as one replicate. For sorted subsets, each replicate PCR was loaded with roughly 200 ng genomic DNA, equivalent to 25,000 to 35,000 T cell genomes. Purified libraries were measured with a Qubit 3.0 fluorometer, size-checked on a Bioanalyzer 2100, and measured again with the KAPA Library Quantification kit. Every immunoSEQ 96-well plate was sequenced on a dedicated single-read 150-cycle Illumina NextSeq 550 flow cell. On the study's bioinformatics: Because the immunoSEQ output included only junctional sequences and no quality scores, the filtering could not be the same as the filtering used for full-length reads. To assign V/J genes and CDR3, sequences were annotated using PyIR, a Python wrapper for IgBLAST v1.9, with IMGT germline references. Any read was removed if the V/J assignment was weak (E-value above 1e-6), the CDR3 was missing, or the read contained stop codons, out-of-frame junctions, or ambiguous translated residues. V3J clonotypes were defined as sequences sharing an identical inferred V gene, J gene, and CDR3 amino acid sequence. Percentage overlap between repertoires was computed as shared unique clonotypes divided by the size of the smaller repertoire. Richness of each repertoire was evaluated using RTK rarefaction, the Chao1 estimator, and Recon v2.1 estimates of unobserved clonotypes. OLGA was used to compute generation probabilities for all TCRbeta clonotypes that the gDNA method yielded from a few donors. This is the immuneACCESS table as TCRdb keeps it, with only in-frame sequences that have V and J called. A part of the clones is gone; compared with another copy, unresolved V genes explain less than half, and the rest is unexplained. The D gene and trimming were derived from the DNA, and the V and J assignments and clone size from that table. This sample has roughly 530,000 clones in its table, and 90% to 96% of those were observed once. The top ten hold 0.055% to 0.075% of the sample.

Recombination joined TRBV5-1 with TRBJ1-3, with the D gene not clear enough to name. This TCR came from a woman aged 25 to 39 in good health. The specimen was naive CD4+ T cells sorted from blood. Reading the label with the study, this specimen's cell subset or site is: CD45RA+ positively selected. The CDR3 protein: CASSLAQGSGNTIYF. The DNA sequence follows: TGCGCCAGCAGCTTGGCTCAAGGTTCTGGAAACACCATATATTTT.